This T cell receptor (beta chain) appears in the sequencing data of a study of blood T cells in healthy people across ages. For the second PCR, which ran for about 6 to 11 cycles, a sample-barcoded 5' primer and a J-beta primer mix were used. TCRdb recomputed calls from the 5' RACE reads with MiXCR, one row per CDR3 protein. The sample has about 780,000 distinct CDR3 sequences, about half seen once. Sample: blood. The receptor's source is an elderly man in good health.

CDR3 region: CASSQQRDLGAQQFF. CDR3 nucleotide sequence: TGTGCCAGCAGCCAACAAAGGGATTTGGGCGCACAGCAGTTCTTC. The J gene is TRBJ2-1, the V gene TRBV6-5, with D uncertain. V was pared by 6 bases and J by 11 bases, with 23 bases between. Germline values: CDR1 MNHEY, CDR2 SVGAGI. There are 15 residues in the CDR3.